Listed below are T cell receptor beta chains from one sample, sequenced in a study of T cells in Graves' hyperthyroidism and ophthalmopathy. One entry per CDR3 protein, called by TCRdb with MiXCR from the multiplex PCR reads. The table has hundreds of thousands of distinct CDR3 sequences, roughly 14% seen once; the top ten hold 9.5% to 15%. Sequencing used blood. Receptors were obtained from a woman aged 45-65 years with Graves' ophthalmopathy. Each CDR3 is given with its conserved first and last residue. Fields, in order: J gene, D gene, clone size, V gene, CDR3 protein, CDR3 DNA. D genes are given only for firm matches. Only part of the rows carry a size: once, few, many, or a class if the clone is expanded.

j_call: TRBJ2-1
d_call: .
clone_size: many
v_call: TRBV20-1
cdr3_aa: CSVLRSPFYEQFF
cdr3_nt: TGCAGTGTGCTAAGGAGTCCCTTTTATGAGCAGTTCTTC

j_call: TRBJ2-5
d_call: .
clone_size: .
v_call: TRBV9
cdr3_aa: CASSQRAGGRQETQYF
cdr3_nt: TGTGCCAGCAGCCAAAGGGCCGGGGGTAGGCAAGAGACCCAGTACTTC

j_call: TRBJ1-2
d_call: TRBD1
clone_size: many
v_call: TRBV5-1
cdr3_aa: CASSLDRGRGFHGYTF
cdr3_nt: TGCGCCAGCAGCTTGGACAGGGGGCGCGGTTTTCATGGCTACACCTTC

j_call: TRBJ1-1
d_call: .
clone_size: many
v_call: TRBV18
cdr3_aa: CASSPTATEYEAFF
cdr3_nt: TGTGCCAGCTCACCAACTGCAACCGAGTATGAAGCTTTCTTT

j_call: TRBJ2-3
d_call: .
clone_size: many
v_call: TRBV5-1
cdr3_aa: CASSFRDLNTDTQYF
cdr3_nt: TGCGCCAGCAGCTTTCGGGACTTGAACACAGATACGCAGTATTTT

j_call: TRBJ2-1
d_call: .
clone_size: many
v_call: TRBV15
cdr3_aa: CATSRGHSNNEQFF
cdr3_nt: TGTGCCACCAGCAGAGGGCACAGTAACAATGAGCAGTTCTTC

j_call: TRBJ2-1
d_call: TRBD2
clone_size: few
v_call: TRBV12-3/TRBV12-4
cdr3_aa: CASSLLLAAKGEQFF
cdr3_nt: TGTGCCAGCAGTTTATTACTAGCGGCCAAGGGGGAGCAGTTCTTC

j_call: TRBJ2-1
d_call: .
clone_size: few
v_call: TRBV7-6
cdr3_aa: CASSLELDSRGRRTNEQFF
cdr3_nt: TGTGCCAGCAGCTTAGAGCTTGACAGCCGGGGACGTAGGACGAATGAGCAGTTCTTC

j_call: TRBJ2-1
d_call: TRBD1
clone_size: few
v_call: TRBV2
cdr3_aa: CASSPRTGSGQLNNEQFF
cdr3_nt: TGTGCCAGCAGCCCCAGGACAGGGTCTGGGCAGCTCAACAATGAGCAGTTCTTC

j_call: TRBJ2-1
d_call: .
clone_size: few
v_call: TRBV10-2
cdr3_aa: CASSEGGTYNEQFF
cdr3_nt: TGCGCCAGCAGTGAAGGGGGGACGTACAATGAGCAGTTCTTC

j_call: TRBJ2-2
d_call: .
clone_size: .
v_call: TRBV14
cdr3_aa: CASSQIRNTGELLF
cdr3_nt: TGTGCCAGCAGCCAAATACGCAACACCGGGGAGCTGCTTTTT

j_call: TRBJ2-3
d_call: TRBD1
clone_size: .
v_call: TRBV19
cdr3_aa: CASSIGTGGFFGLSTDTQYF
cdr3_nt: TGTGCCAGTAGTATTGGGACAGGGGGTTTTTTTGGTCTGTCCACAGATACGCAGTATTTT

j_call: TRBJ2-1
d_call: .
clone_size: few
v_call: TRBV27
cdr3_aa: CASSDFGQYNEQFF
cdr3_nt: TGTGCCAGCAGTGACTTCGGACAGTACAATGAGCAGTTCTTC

j_call: TRBJ2-7
d_call: TRBD1
clone_size: many
v_call: TRBV7-8
cdr3_aa: CASSFGQGTGEQYF
cdr3_nt: TGTGCCAGCAGCTTTGGACAGGGGACCGGCGAGCAGTACTTC

j_call: TRBJ1-4
d_call: TRBD1
clone_size: .
v_call: TRBV25-1
cdr3_aa: CASTTGTDVNEKLFF
cdr3_nt: TGTGCCAGCACAACTGGGACAGACGTAAATGAAAAACTGTTTTTT

j_call: TRBJ2-5
d_call: TRBD2
clone_size: .
v_call: TRBV20-1
cdr3_aa: CSATRAGGGETQYF
cdr3_nt: TGCAGTGCTACCAGAGCGGGAGGGGGGGAGACCCAGTACTTC

j_call: TRBJ2-3
d_call: .
clone_size: .
v_call: TRBV20-1
cdr3_aa: CSASNRDTPTDTQYF
cdr3_nt: TGCAGTGCTAGCAACCGGGACACACCCACAGATACGCAGTATTTT

j_call: TRBJ2-3
d_call: TRBD2
clone_size: many
v_call: TRBV5-1
cdr3_aa: CASSRSLAGGPDTQYF
cdr3_nt: TGCGCCAGCAGCAGATCCCTAGCGGGAGGTCCAGATACGCAGTATTTT

j_call: TRBJ1-1
d_call: .
clone_size: many
v_call: TRBV20-1
cdr3_aa: CSARDLSDTEAFF
cdr3_nt: TGCAGTGCTAGAGATTTAAGCGACACTGAAGCTTTCTTT

j_call: TRBJ2-1
d_call: TRBD2
clone_size: many
v_call: TRBV6-2/TRBV6-3
cdr3_aa: CASSLGTSLPYNEQFF
cdr3_nt: TGTGCCAGCAGCCTAGGGACTAGCCTGCCCTACAATGAGCAGTTCTTC